Each of the 20 T cell receptor beta chains below was sequenced from the same sample in a study of a mutant IDH1 vaccine in newly diagnosed glioma. Data came from immunoSEQ multiplex PCR; TCRdb stores just in-frame clones and leaves some out. The profile shows 90,000 to 100,000 clones, 70% to 90% of them singletons. Time point in this sample: baseline, week 1 (first vaccination visit). Treatment here: pre-vaccination baseline after standard-of-care therapy. The sequenced sample was PBMCs, obtained from a glioma patient treated with radiotherapy, temozolomide or both. These receptors were taken from a woman aged 45-65 years with glioma.

The V gene is TRBV5-6, the J gene TRBJ2-1; TRBD1 might be the D (5 bases). The CDR3 runs to 13 residues. Trimming left V 1 base short and J 9 bases short, with 11 bases between. Per germline, CDR1 SGHDT and CDR2 YYEEEE. CDR3 protein: CASSLQGSGEQFF. The CDR3 DNA reads as TGTGCCAGCAGCTTGCAGGGTTCAGGTGAGCAGTTCTTC.

The genes are TRBV7-9 and TRBJ2-1; 11 bases are a match to TRBD2. The germline V gene has CDR1 SEHNR and CDR2 FQNEAQ (reference sequence). The CDR3 sequence is 15 residues long. With 5 bases clipped from V and 6 bases from J, the junction kept 6 bases outside the gene matches. The CDR3 loop is CASSHSGRAPNEQFF. The CDR3 DNA is TGTGCCAGCAGCCATAGCGGGAGGGCCCCCAATGAGCAGTTCTTC.

The chain is built from TRBV18 and TRBJ2-7, with 7 nucleotides matching TRBD2. This CDR3 comprises 13 residues. Germline lookup yields CDR1 KGHSH and CDR2 LQKENI. Trimming took 5 bases from V and 5 from J; bases not matched to a gene: 6. The CDR3 coding sequence is TGTGCCAGCTCATTGCATGCGGGGGACGAGCAGTACTTC. Translated, it gives CASSLHAGDEQYF.

Note on this clone: At one end the junction does not follow the germline gene, possibly because of a read error. The CDR3 is CASSLSASGRGNEQFF. DNA for the CDR3: TGTGCCAGCAGCTTATCGGCCAGCGGGAGGGGGAATGAGCAGTTCTTC. The rearrangement uses TRBV27 and TRBJ2-1; 10 nucleotides align to TRBD2. Germline assignment: CDR1 MNHEY and CDR2 SMNVEV (reference sequence). This CDR3 is built from 16 residues.

The chain carries TRBV30 and TRBJ2-7; unclear D gene. V was cut by 3 bases and J by 3 bases, with 6 bases left in between. The germline gives CDR1 GTSNPN, CDR2 SVGIG (reference sequence). CDR3 length: 11 residues. As DNA, the CDR3 is TGTGCCTGGAGAAGGGACTACGAGCAGTACTTC. As protein: CAWRRDYEQYF.

The genes are TRBV5-1 and TRBJ2-7; TRBD2 matches at 7 bases. CDR1 is SGHRS, CDR2 YFSETQ, per germline. This CDR3 has 15 amino acids. The V and J ends lost 0 bases and 3 bases, in that order; junction bases with no gene match: 6. As DNA, the CDR3 is TGCGCCAGCAGCTTGGGTAGCGGGTCCTTCTACGAGCAGTACTTC. It codes for CASSLGSGSFYEQYF.

The gene calls are TRBV15 and TRBJ2-3; the match to TRBD1 covers 8 bases. The germline V gene encodes CDR1 LNHNV and CDR2 YYDKDF (reference sequence). The V segment lost 1 base and the J segment 5 bases; nucleotides outside the gene matches: 2. The CDR3 consists of 14 residues. For the CDR3, the DNA is TGTGCCACCAGCAGAGCAGGGGGCGAAGATACGCAGTATTTT. It translates to CATSRAGGEDTQYF.

The rearrangement joins TRBV5-3 to TRBJ1-1; 9 bases map to TRBD1. TRBV5-3 is annotated as an ORF whose role is uncertain. After removal of 2 bases from V and 3 bases from J, the junction contained 17 bases not matched to a gene. The CDR3 is 19 amino acids. The CDR3 spells CARSLGSRTGGALDTEAFF. The DNA of the CDR3 is TGTGCCAGAAGCTTAGGGTCCCGCACAGGGGGCGCATTGGACACTGAAGCTTTCTTT.

The chain carries TRBV7-8 and TRBJ2-7; 9 bases align to TRBD2. The CDR3 has 15 residues. The germline gives CDR1 SGHVS, CDR2 FQNEAQ. V dropped 5 bases and J dropped 4; count of bases not matched to a gene: 9. This CDR3 reads CASSARLAEAYEQYF. The CDR3 DNA is TGTGCCAGCAGCGCCCGACTAGCGGAGGCTTACGAGCAGTACTTC.

The chain recombines TRBV29-1 with TRBJ1-2, with 7 bases identical to TRBD1. Germline assignment: CDR1 SQVTM and CDR2 ANQGSEA. Trimming removed 8 bases from V and 5 bases from J; junction bases left unmatched: 8. The CDR3 totals 12 residues. The CDR3 loop reads CSTKGAEYGYTF. The CDR3 DNA follows: TGCAGCACTAAGGGGGCGGAATATGGCTACACCTTC.

The CDR3 nucleotides are TGCAGCGTTACCCCCCAAGTAGGAGCTTTCTTT. It specifies CSVTPQVGAFF. The V gene is TRBV29-1, the J gene TRBJ1-1; D unclear. Deletions cut 5 bases from V and 10 bases from J, with 14 bases between. Germline-derived CDR1 and CDR2 are SQVTM and ANQGSEA. The CDR3 covers 11 residues.

This chain joins TRBV9 and TRBJ2-3, with unresolved D. This CDR3 is built from 13 residues. The germline gives CDR1 SGDLS, CDR2 YYNGEE. V was trimmed by 0 bases and J by 7 bases, leaving 9 bases between them. The DNA of the CDR3 is TGTGCCAGCAGCGTAGACACATGGAATACGCAGTATTTT. It codes for CASSVDTWNTQYF.

The J gene is TRBJ2-3, the V gene TRBV9; maybe TRBD2 (6 bases). V shed 7 bases and J shed 1 base, with 13 bases lying between them. Germline V gene sequence: CDR1 SGDLS, CDR2 YYNGEE. The CDR3 sequence is 14 residues long. The CDR3 DNA is TGTGCCAGCGGGCTAGCGATTGGCACAGATACGCAGTATTTT. It encodes CASGLAIGTDTQYF.

The CDR3 spells CASAPGTGGGRTF. CDR3 DNA: TGTGCCAGCGCCCCCGGGACAGGGGGAGGACGCACCTTC. This sequence joins TRBV28 and TRBJ1-2, with 11 bases identical to TRBD1. CDR1 is MDHEN, CDR2 SYDVKM, per germline. Germline trimming cut 8 bases from V and 13 bases from J; bases unmatched to any gene: 12. The CDR3 totals 13 residues.

The rearrangement joins TRBV10-3 to TRBJ1-1; TRBD1 matches 9 bases. The germline CDR1 and CDR2 sequences are ENHRY and SYGVKD. This CDR3 is built from 14 residues. With 5 bases clipped from V and 1 base from J, the junction kept 2 bases outside the gene matches. This CDR3 reads CAISRGQGNTEAFF. CDR3 DNA sequence: TGTGCCATCAGTAGGGGACAGGGGAACACTGAAGCTTTCTTT.

The chain carries TRBV6-5 and TRBJ2-1, with 11 positions matching TRBD2. J gave up 8 bases and V 0 bases, and 6 bases lay outside the gene matches. Germline V CDR1 and CDR2: MNHEY, SVGAGI. CDR3 size: 16 residues. The CDR3 sequence is CASSYSRTSGRHEQFF. The CDR3 nucleotides are TGTGCCAGCAGTTACTCGAGAACTAGCGGGAGACATGAGCAGTTCTTC.

J is TRBJ2-2 and V is TRBV7-2, with 10 bases matching TRBD2. The V segment lost 3 bases and the J segment 7 bases; nucleotides outside the gene matches: 8. The CDR3 consists of 16 residues. Per the germline V gene, CDR1 is SGHTA and CDR2 is FQGNSA. CDR3 nucleotides: TGTGCCAGCAGCTTCACCCTAGCGGGAGTGGGCGGGGAGCTGTTTTTT. Its translation is CASSFTLAGVGGELFF.

V and J are TRBV6-5 and TRBJ2-3; no reliable D call. The CDR3 extends over 13 amino acids. The germline V gene encodes CDR1 MNHEY and CDR2 SVGAGI. V lost 6 bases and J 3 bases, leaving 10 bases between the germline ends. The CDR3 DNA sequence: TGTGCCAGCAGACAGCCACCGACAGATACGCAGTATTTT. As protein: CASRQPPTDTQYF.

This chain joins TRBV18 and TRBJ1-4; D may be TRBD1 (5 bases). Trimming pared 1 base from V and 1 base from J, leaving 16 bases between. The CDR3 contains 18 residues. Germline CDR1 and CDR2: KGHSH and LQKENI. The CDR3 DNA follows: TGTGCCAGCTCACCACGAAAGGGGCAGGAGGGAACTAATGAAAAACTGTTTTTT. Protein product: CASSPRKGQEGTNEKLFF.

This clone was recorded once. The chain couples TRBV6-1 to TRBJ1-5; 11 nucleotides agree with TRBD1. The CDR3 sequence is 15 residues long. V trimming: 1 base; J trimming: 5 bases; junction bases outside the gene matches: 1. CDR1 is MNHNS and CDR2 is SASEGT in the germline V gene. In nucleotides, the CDR3 is TGTGCCAGCAGTGAAGGGGGACAGGGGGATCAGCCCCAGCATTTT. Encoded protein: CASSEGGQGDQPQHF.